The sequence of this TCR beta chain was determined in a study of graft-versus-host responses after intestinal transplantation. Across the whole study: For around three years after anti-thymocyte globulin induction, all recipients took tacrolimus and steroids.

Germline V lookup: CDR1 LGHNA, CDR2 YNFKEQ. The V end lost 3 bases, the J end lost 0 bases, and 12 bases lay between the germline ends. This CDR3 comprises 16 residues. Data came from immunoSEQ multiplex PCR; TCRdb stores just in-frame clones and leaves some out. The profile shows 75,000 to 100,000 clones, around 90% of them singletons. V is TRBV4-2 and J is TRBJ1-3; maybe TRBD1 (6 bases). The receptor was isolated from a human patient who received an intestinal transplant, so some T cells may come from the graft donor. Sequenced here: PBMCs, sampled 450 to 480 days after intestinal transplant. The CDR3 nucleotides read TGTGCCAGCAGCCACGACGGACAGCCCTCTGGAAACACCATATATTTT. Encoded protein: CASSHDGQPSGNTIYF.